The entry below describes one TCR beta chain. This sample was included in a study of T cell changes during pregnancy in multiple sclerosis. This CDR3 is built from 15 residues. V lost 10 bases to trimming and J lost 1 base, with 19 bases between them. The germline CDR1 and CDR2 sequences are MNHEY and SVGAGI. Some clones are missing from TCRdb's copy, which holds only in-frame ones; the method was immunoSEQ multiplex PCR. The data hold around 60,000 clones, with 94% observed a single time. The sample was CD8+ T cells from peripheral blood mononuclear cells, taken in the third trimester of pregnancy. This TCR came from a female donor with multiple sclerosis, enrolled in a pregnancy study. The chain carries TRBV6-5 and TRBJ1-1, with D maybe TRBD1 (5 bases). CDR3 in amino acids: CATKGPPTGNTEAFF. The DNA of the CDR3 is TGTGCCACCAAAGGCCCGCCAACAGGGAACACTGAAGCTTTCTTT.